A selection of T cell receptor beta chains follows, all from one sample in a study of blood T cells in healthy people across ages. TCRdb processed the 5' RACE reads anew with MiXCR; each CDR3 protein has one entry. The table lists roughly 830,000 distinct CDR3 sequences, approximately 59% of them singletons. Material for sequencing was blood. The receptors derive from a young man in good health. The conserved cysteine and the conserved F or W are not part of the CDR3 here. Fields, in order: CDR3 length, J gene, V gene, CDR3 protein.

11,TRBJ1-1,TRBV5-8,ASSPHRGTEAF
12,TRBJ2-1,TRBV20-1,SAGNRGVYNEQF
15,TRBJ2-3,TRBV24-1,ATSDLQGQGYTDTQY
12,TRBJ2-3,TRBV4-3,VSSQAAGGDTQY
9,TRBJ2-1,TRBV2,ASSKDGGQF
14,TRBJ2-3,TRBV13,ASSTTSSRSTDTQY
11,TRBJ2-5,TRBV7-2,ASSLGPTETQY
13,TRBJ1-4,TRBV9,ASSVDHNGNEKLF
14,NA,TRBV7-9,ASSSTGTSTFKTQY
15,TRBJ2-6,TRBV12-3/TRBV12-4,ASSSPTAGSGANVLT
12,TRBJ1-5,TRBV21-1,ASSVRDGNQPQH
14,NA,TRBV10-3,ATSPQTGANPYEQY
13,TRBJ2-1,TRBV20-1,SARGRGPTYNEQF
11,TRBJ1-2,TRBV6-4,ASRIGPLGGYT
11,NA,TRBV7-3,ASSLIAGGTQY
11,TRBJ1-2,TRBV12-3/TRBV12-4,ASSFSPKDGYI
12,TRBJ2-7,TRBV3-1,ASSQNGPNNEQY
13,TRBJ2-1,TRBV27,ASSLIWGPYNEQF
18,TRBJ2-1,TRBV11-2,ASSSTGGGPRQSSYNEQF
12,TRBJ2-3,TRBV20-1,SAQPGGITDTQY
16,TRBJ2-1,TRBV4-3,ASSQEVVTAKRYNEQF
14,TRBJ2-5,TRBV28,ASSVPQGARGETQY
12,TRBJ2-1,TRBV12-3/TRBV12-4,ASSFQGSYNEQF
11,TRBJ2-7,TRBV4-2,ASSQDSAYEQY
13,TRBJ1-6,TRBV7-2,ASSLSQGSNSPLH
9,TRBJ2-5,TRBV30,AWRGSETQY
14,TRBJ1-5,TRBV6-6,ASSSRDTEPNQPQH
12,TRBJ2-4,TRBV13,ASSQTGARWEQY
11,TRBJ2-3,TRBV12-3/TRBV12-4,ASSRSGSDTQY
12,TRBJ2-6,TRBV6-1,ASRTGTGANVLT
13,TRBJ1-4,TRBV15,ATSRGGGLNEKLF
14,TRBJ1-4,TRBV29-1,SVETLRGATNEKLF
12,TRBJ1-2,TRBV6-1,ASSLNRGGNGYT
13,TRBJ2-3,TRBV24-1,ATSSPDFQVNTQY
11,TRBJ2-7,TRBV3-1,ASSQLGLREQY
13,TRBJ2-7,TRBV9,ASSAGRGEFNEQY
11,TRBJ2-1,TRBV20-1,SARAWSIPEQF
13,TRBJ1-1,TRBV12-3/TRBV12-4,ASSFWTPDDTEAF
13,NA,TRBV7-2,ASSLQRGGVNEQY
15,TRBJ2-5,TRBV9,ASSAGTAGLAGETQY
14,TRBJ1-4,TRBV14,ASSQDRGDRDEKLF
11,TRBJ2-7,TRBV12-3/TRBV12-4,ASSSGVLGEQY
12,TRBJ2-5,TRBV20-1,SAVSGGHQETQY
13,TRBJ2-2,TRBV6-2/TRBV6-3,ASRDRGLSAGELF
12,TRBJ1-2,TRBV4-1,ASSQVFTDNGYT
14,TRBJ2-5,TRBV15,ATSSYGAGGQETQY
14,NA,TRBV14,ASSHLSEPGFYEQY
13,TRBJ1-6,TRBV2,ASSAGDPSHSPLH
14,TRBJ2-4,TRBV6-2/TRBV6-3,ASSSTGTSKGYIQY
11,TRBJ1-5,TRBV20-1,SALGPNNQPQH
9,NA,TRBV29-1,SVAGTGEQY
12,TRBJ2-1,TRBV6-4,ASSDSMDSDEQF